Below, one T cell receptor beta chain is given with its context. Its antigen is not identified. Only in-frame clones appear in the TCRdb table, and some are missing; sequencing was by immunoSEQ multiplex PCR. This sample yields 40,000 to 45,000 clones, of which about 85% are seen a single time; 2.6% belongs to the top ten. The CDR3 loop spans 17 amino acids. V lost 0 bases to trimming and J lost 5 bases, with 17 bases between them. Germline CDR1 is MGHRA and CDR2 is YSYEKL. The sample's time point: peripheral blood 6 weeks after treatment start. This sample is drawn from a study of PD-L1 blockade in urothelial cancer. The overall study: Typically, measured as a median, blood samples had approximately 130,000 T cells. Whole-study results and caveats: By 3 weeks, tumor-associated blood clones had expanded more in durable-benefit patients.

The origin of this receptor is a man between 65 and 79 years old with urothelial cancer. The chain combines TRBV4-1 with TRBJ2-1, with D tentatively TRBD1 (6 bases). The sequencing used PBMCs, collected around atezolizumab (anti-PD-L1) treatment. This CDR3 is CASSQEVTRGGNNEQFF. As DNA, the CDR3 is TGCGCCAGCAGCCAAGAGGTAACCAGGGGTGGGAACAATGAGCAGTTCTTC.